The 8 T cell receptor beta chains below all came from one sample that was sequenced in a study of T cell repertoires and Cas9 in healthy adults. The table came from immunoSEQ multiplex PCR; TCRdb's copy has only in-frame clones and leaves some out. In the table there are about 15,000 clones, 89% of which are singletons. Material: Tregs (CD4+, CD25+, CD127-, CD137-, CD154-) from PBMCs; culture status not recorded. Every receptor here comes from a human donor in good health.

The gene calls are TRBV9 and TRBJ1-1; weak D call: TRBD1 (5 bases). CDR3 length: 13 residues. Trimming stripped 2 bases from V and 7 bases from J, with 12 bases between. The germline gives CDR1 SGDLS, CDR2 YYNGEE. Here the CDR3 DNA reads TGTGCCAGCAGCGTGGGGGGGTCGGTTGAAGCTTTCTTT. Protein product: CASSVGGSVEAFF.

V and J are TRBV7-9 and TRBJ2-1, with 8 bases identical to TRBD2. The CDR3 length is 17 residues. CDR1 SEHNR and CDR2 FQNEAQ come from the germline V gene (reference sequence). V trimming: 8 bases; J trimming: 0 bases; junction bases outside the gene matches: 12. The CDR3 DNA reads TGTGCCAGCTGGGGGACTAGTCCACTTCGCTCCTACAATGAGCAGTTCTTC. Protein: CASWGTSPLRSYNEQFF.

The chain joins TRBV27 to TRBJ1-5; D unclear. Germline V CDR1 and CDR2: MNHEY, SMNVEV (reference sequence). V was shortened by 3 bases and J by 6 bases, with 12 bases between the two germline ends. This CDR3 is 14 amino acids long. CDR3 bases: TGTGCCAGCAGTTTGGTCTGGTCTGGTCAGCCCCAGCATTTT. This encodes CASSLVWSGQPQHF.

The chain links TRBV15 to TRBJ2-5; the D is unclear. CDR3 size: 13 residues. Germline assignment: CDR1 LNHNV and CDR2 YYDKDF (reference sequence). The V gene lost 2 bases and the J gene lost 2 bases, with 6 bases spanning the gap. In DNA, the CDR3 is TGTGCCACCAGCAGAAACGCACAAGAGACCCAGTACTTC. This codes for CATSRNAQETQYF.

DNA of the CDR3: TGTGCCAGCAGCCCACGGGTCACCGGGGAGCTGTTTTTT. Encoded protein: CASSPRVTGELFF. The chain couples TRBV7-2 to TRBJ2-2, with D unclear. The CDR3 is made up of 13 amino acids. Germline V gives CDR1 SGHTA, CDR2 FQGNSA. Trimming stripped 5 bases from V and 4 bases from J, with 8 bases between.

The chain carries TRBV19 and TRBJ2-1; 11 positions match TRBD2. Germline CDR1 and CDR2: LNHDA and SQIVND (reference sequence). The CDR3 consists of 16 residues. J lost 0 bases, V lost 5 bases, and 3 bases had no gene match. CDR3 coding DNA: TGTGCCAGTAGTGGCGGGACTAGCGGCTCCTACAATGAGCAGTTCTTC. Translated: CASSGGTSGSYNEQFF.

V usage is TRBV18 and J usage is TRBJ2-2; maybe TRBD1 (5 bases). Per the germline V gene, CDR1 is KGHSH and CDR2 is LQKENI. Trimming left V 3 bases short and J 6 bases short, with 11 bases between. The CDR3 totals 14 residues. Here the CDR3 reads CASSPDNRPGELFF. CDR3 nucleotide sequence: TGTGCCAGCTCACCGGACAACCGGCCCGGGGAGCTGTTTTTT.

The J gene is TRBJ1-5, the V gene TRBV5-8; perhaps TRBD1 as D (5 bases). CDR3 length equals 14 residues. Germline V CDR1 and CDR2: SGHTS, YDEGEE. Trimming removed 0 bases from V and 7 bases from J, with 11 bases in between. CDR3 sequence: CASSLVAGRQPQHF. CDR3 nucleotides: TGTGCCAGCAGCTTGGTGGCAGGGCGACAGCCCCAGCATTTT.